These 24 T cell receptor beta chains came from one sample sequenced in a study of blood T cells in healthy people across ages. Primed by a sample-barcoded 5' primer and a J-beta primer mix, a second PCR proceeded for 7 to 11 cycles. TCRdb reprocessed the 5' RACE reads via MiXCR and lists one record per CDR3 protein. Here the sample spans over 1,500,000 distinct CDR3 sequences, more than 35% being singletons. The sequenced material came from blood. Every receptor here comes from a human donor in good health.

The chain carries TRBV20-1 and TRBJ1-2; perhaps TRBD1 as D (5 bases). CDR1 DFQATT and CDR2 SNEGSKA come from the germline V gene (reference sequence). Trimming cost V 5 bases and J 4 bases, with 11 bases left between them. The CDR3 has 12 residues. CDR3 sequence (DNA): TGCAGTGCTGAAGACAGACGCTATGGCTACACCTTC. This gives the protein CSAEDRRYGYTF.

This clonotype was observed a handful of times. CDR3 loop: CSGSGGVGYGYTF. CDR3 DNA: TGCAGCGGCAGTGGGGGGGTTGGCTATGGCTACACCTTC. This sequence joins TRBV20-1 and TRBJ1-2; D possibly corresponds to TRBD1 (5 bases). CDR3 size: 13 residues. Germline-derived CDR1 and CDR2 are DFQATT and SNEGSKA (reference sequence).

The chain is built from TRBV19 and TRBJ2-6, with D possibly matching TRBD2 (5 bases). CDR1 and CDR2 (germline): LNHDA, SQIVND (reference sequence). The CDR3 is 15 residues long. V was cut by 3 bases and J by 4 bases, with 10 bases left in between. CDR3 coding DNA: TGTGCCAGTAGTATTTCGGGAACAGGGGCCAACGTCCTGACTTTC. Its protein is CASSISGTGANVLTF.

The chain has TRBV5-1 and TRBJ2-6; D gene uncertain. CDR1 and CDR2 from the germline V gene are SGHRS and YFSETQ. Trimming took 4 bases from V and 0 from J, leaving 11 bases between them. The CDR3 has 16 residues. The CDR3 nucleotides read TGCGCCAGCAGCCCCATTAGTCTCTCTGGGGCCAACGTCCTGACTTTC. Translated, it gives CASSPISLSGANVLTF.

Turning to this clonotype: At one of its ends the junction is not consistent with the germline gene, which may arise from a read error. This chain uses TRBV10-3 with TRBJ2-1, with TRBD2 matching over 7 bases. The germline CDR1 and CDR2 sequences are ENHRY and SYGVKD. This CDR3 contains 14 residues. The CDR3 DNA reads TGTGCCACCAGTGTGTCCAGCGGGGACAATGAGCAGTTCTTC. It codes for CATSVSSGDNEQFF.

The table lists this clonotype with a few counts. The chain joins TRBV9 to TRBJ1-5; possible D gene TRBD1, 6 bases. V lost 4 bases and J lost 3, with 14 bases in between. The CDR3 runs 15 residues. Germline values: CDR1 SGDLS, CDR2 YYNGEE. CDR3 loop: CASSLGGAANQPQHF. The DNA of the CDR3 is TGTGCCAGCAGCCTGGGGGGGGCGGCCAATCAGCCCCAGCATTTT.

This clonotype was observed a handful of times. The V call is TRBV20-1, the J call TRBJ2-1; D assignment may be TRBD1 or TRBD2 (6 bases each). Germline-derived CDR1 and CDR2 are DFQATT and SNEGSKA (reference sequence). Trimming pared 3 bases from V and 4 bases from J, leaving 19 bases between. The CDR3 is made up of 16 amino acids. CDR3 sequence (DNA): TGCAGTGCTAGTGTGGAGGGGGGATACTTTTACAATGAGCAGTTCTTC. This gives the protein CSASVEGGYFYNEQFF.

This clonotype was seen only a few times. The rearrangement links TRBV4-2 to TRBJ1-6, with 7 bases aligning to TRBD1. CDR1 and CDR2 (germline): LGHNA, YNFKEQ. The CDR3 is 16 residues long. V dropped 1 base and J dropped 7; count of bases not matched to a gene: 7. CDR3 nucleotides: TGTGCCAGCAGCCAAGTATTGAGGGGGCCAAATTCACCCCTCCACTTT. Translating it yields CASSQVLRGPNSPLHF.

Of note for this clonotype: One junction end does not reproduce the germline sequence, and a read error may be involved. The chain links TRBV27 to TRBJ2-1, with 8 positions matching TRBD1. Germline values: CDR1 MNHEY, CDR2 SMNVEV (reference sequence). CDR3 length: 16 amino acids. Here the CDR3 reads CAGSIRTGTPYNEQFF. CDR3 DNA: TGTGCCGGCAGTATCAGGACAGGGACCCCCTACAATGAGCAGTTCTTC.

This clonotype has a handful of counts. This sequence joins TRBV7-2 and TRBJ2-3; 10 nucleotides match TRBD2. Germline loops: CDR1 SGHTA, CDR2 FQGNSA. The V and J ends lost 1 base and 7 bases, in that order; junction bases with no gene match: 5. CDR3 size: 15 residues. The CDR3 protein is CASSLEAGGPNTQYF. In nucleotides, the CDR3 is TGTGCCAGCAGCTTAGAAGCGGGGGGGCCAAATACGCAGTATTTT.

This clonotype appeared a few times. The chain has TRBV7-2 and TRBJ2-6; no firm D call. V lost 5 bases and J lost 6, with 8 bases in between. The CDR3 is 13 residues long. Germline CDR1 SGHTA, CDR2 FQGNSA. CDR3 sequence: CASSLIVANVLTF. The CDR3 DNA sequence: TGTGCCAGCAGCCTTATTGTGGCCAACGTCCTGACTTTC.

This clonotype was counted only a few times. V and J are TRBV4-2 and TRBJ2-1; perhaps TRBD2 as D (5 bases). CDR1 is LGHNA, CDR2 YNFKEQ, per germline. This CDR3 contains 15 residues. CDR3 sequence: CTGSQDGLAVDEQFF. The CDR3 DNA follows: TGTACCGGCAGCCAAGATGGGCTAGCAGTCGATGAGCAGTTCTTC.

This chain uses TRBV5-5 with TRBJ1-6; 9 nucleotides align to TRBD1. The CDR3 is 15 residues long. V was pared by 9 bases and J by 7 bases, with 11 bases of the junction left unmatched. Per germline, CDR1 SGHKS and CDR2 YYEKEE (reference sequence). CDR3 loop: CANTSHRGQNSPLHF. CDR3 nucleotides: TGTGCCAACACATCCCACAGGGGGCAAAATTCACCCCTCCACTTT.

This clonotype was seen a few times. This chain links TRBV7-2 with TRBJ2-7; D is possibly TRBD2 (5 bases). This CDR3 is 12 amino acids long. V gave up 8 bases and J gave up 3 bases, with 11 bases separating them. Germline V CDR1 and CDR2: SGHTA, FQGNSA. CDR3 protein: CASGYGDYEQYF. CDR3 DNA: TGTGCCAGCGGGTACGGGGACTACGAGCAGTACTTC.

This clonotype was counted a few times. The rearrangement joins TRBV24-1 to TRBJ2-1; D remains unclear. Looked up from germline, CDR1 is KGHDR and CDR2 is SFDVKD. Trimming shortened V by 5 bases and J by 4 bases, and 20 bases separated the two germline ends. This CDR3 is 17 amino acids long. The CDR3 DNA reads TGTGCCACCAGTGGGGAACCGGGTCCTCTGGGGTACAATGAGCAGTTCTTC. As protein: CATSGEPGPLGYNEQFF.

This clonotype was observed at least ten times. The chain combines TRBV5-6 with TRBJ2-1; a weak D match, TRBD2 (5 bases). This CDR3 has 13 amino acids. Trimming stripped 7 bases from V and 4 bases from J, with 12 bases between. Germline V gene lookup returns CDR1 SGHDT and CDR2 YYEEEE. The CDR3 sequence is CASSPGIYNEQFF. DNA for the CDR3: TGTGCCAGCTCCCCCGGGATTTACAATGAGCAGTTCTTC.

This chain joins TRBV5-1 and TRBJ2-7, with D perhaps TRBD1 (6 bases). The CDR3 length is 14 residues. Trimming cost V 0 bases and J 6 bases, with 13 bases left between them. Germline assignment: CDR1 SGHRS and CDR2 YFSETQ. CDR3: CASSLDRELAEQYF. CDR3 nucleotide sequence: TGCGCCAGCAGCTTGGACAGGGAATTAGCCGAGCAGTACTTC.

The chain uses TRBV20-1 and TRBJ2-5, with TRBD2 identical over 10 bases. CDR1 is DFQATT and CDR2 is SNEGSKA in the germline V gene (reference sequence). The CDR3 loop spans 16 amino acids. V lost 4 bases to trimming and J lost 5 bases; unmatched junction nucleotides: 13. CDR3 amino acids: CSAILGVAGGGETQYF. The DNA of the CDR3 is TGCAGTGCTATTCTTGGGGTAGCGGGGGGCGGGGAGACCCAGTACTTC.

This clonotype was detected a few times. The rearrangement uses TRBV10-3 and TRBJ2-1; possibly TRBD1 or TRBD2 for D (5 bases each). V gave up 11 bases and J gave up 5 bases, with 16 bases separating them. Germline-derived CDR1 and CDR2 are ENHRY and SYGVKD. This CDR3 contains 13 residues. Here the CDR3 reads CASVGVGHNEQFF. CDR3 sequence (DNA): TGTGCCTCCGTGGGGGTGGGTCACAATGAGCAGTTCTTC.

The chain uses TRBV7-9 and TRBJ1-2; D not certain. Looked up from germline, CDR1 is SEHNR and CDR2 is FQNEAQ (reference sequence). The V gene lost 5 bases and the J gene lost 5 bases, with 6 bases spanning the gap. This CDR3 comprises 11 residues. CDR3 nucleotides: TGTGCCAGCAGCACCCCTTATGGCTACACCTTC. Protein sequence: CASSTPYGYTF.

This sequence joins TRBV7-9 and TRBJ2-4; D is undetermined. V dropped 5 bases and J dropped 13 bases, with 12 bases sitting between them. There are 11 residues in the CDR3. Germline loops: CDR1 SEHNR, CDR2 FQNEAQ (reference sequence). In DNA form, the CDR3 reads TGTGCCAGCAGCCCCTTCACTACGCAGTACTTC. It codes for CASSPFTTQYF.

This clonotype was counted between two and nine times. The chain carries TRBV12-3 or TRBV12-4 and TRBJ2-5; perhaps D is TRBD1 or TRBD2 (5 bases each). This CDR3 has 13 amino acids. V lost 3 bases and J 7 bases, leaving 12 bases between the germline ends. The CDR3 DNA follows: TGTGCCAGCAGTTTCGGGGCCGAGGGGACCCAGTACTTC. It specifies CASSFGAEGTQYF.

The V call is TRBV7-9, the J call TRBJ2-5; TRBD2 matches 13 bases. The CDR3 is 16 amino acids. Germline-derived CDR1 and CDR2 are SEHNR and FQNEAQ (reference sequence). The V gene end was trimmed by 5 bases and the J gene end by 3 bases; junction bases not matched to a gene: 6. DNA of the CDR3: TGTGCCAGCAGCACCCAGACTAGCGGGGGGAAAGAGACCCAGTACTTC. Translation gives CASSTQTSGGKETQYF.

This chain links TRBV12-3 or TRBV12-4 with TRBJ2-7, with 7 bases matching TRBD1. This CDR3 contains 14 residues. The ends lost 7 bases at V and 1 base at J; junction bases unmatched: 7. Here the CDR3 reads CASKNPGQSYEQYF. For the CDR3, the DNA is TGTGCCAGCAAGAACCCGGGACAGTCCTACGAGCAGTACTTC.